This T cell receptor (beta chain) was captured in a study of CD8+CD57+ T cells in acquired aplastic anemia. Looking at the study overall: The sorted CD4+ and CD8+ cells yielded an average around 3 ug of DNA.

All patients picked for sequencing had shown, by flow cytometry, an expansion of CD8+CD57+ cells. Patients were treatment-naive when blood was sampled. Trimming cost V 0 bases and J 6 bases; bases outside gene matches: 10. CDR1 and CDR2 from the germline V gene are SGHVT and SQSDAQ. This CDR3 comprises 17 residues. Template material for TCR beta VDJ and CDR3 profiling consisted of genomic DNA. TCRdb called the reads again in MiXCR, with one record for every CDR3 protein. The sample lists about 180,000 distinct CDR3 sequences, about half occurring once. This receptor was obtained from a human donor with aplastic anemia. The sample taken for sequencing was sorted CD4+, CD8+, or CD8+CD57+ T cells (not recorded which) from PBMCs. This sequence joins TRBV7-4 and TRBJ2-7, with TRBD2 matching over 11 bases. The CDR3 DNA reads as TGTGCCAGCAGCTTAGCGGGTGCCGGGACTAGCGGAATCGAGCAGTACTTC. It is translated as CASSLAGAGTSGIEQYF.